Below, 19 T cell receptor beta chains from the same sample are listed, as sequenced in a study of CD8+ T cells in alopecia areata. Treatment denoted: oral pan-JAK inhibitor, 5-10 mg twice daily. Once RNA had been extracted, it was reverse transcribed into cDNA to act as the sequencing template. Method: immunoSEQ multiplex PCR; TCRdb's copy keeps in-frame clones and lacks some. The sample contains about 76,000 clones, approximately 64% of which appear only once. Source: CD8+ T cells sorted from blood, taken at week 24, from a patient treated with tofacitinib. The source is a human donor with alopecia areata.

The chain employs TRBV29-1 and TRBJ1-3; D gene ambiguous. Between the trimmed V and J ends, which lost 0 bases and 0 bases, there was a span of 9 bases. The CDR3 has 15 residues. Germline-derived CDR1 and CDR2 are SQVTM and ANQGSEA. Here the CDR3 reads CSVEDPFSSGNTIYF. In nucleotides, the CDR3 is TGCAGCGTTGAAGATCCTTTTAGCTCTGGAAACACCATATATTTT.

The J gene is TRBJ2-3, the V gene TRBV29-1, with D unresolved. V was shortened by 4 bases and J by 1 base, with 12 bases between the two germline ends. The CDR3 consists of 14 residues. CDR1 is SQVTM and CDR2 is ANQGSEA in the germline V gene. Here the CDR3 reads CSVVAARGTDTQYF. The DNA of the CDR3 is TGCAGCGTTGTTGCGGCCCGGGGCACAGATACGCAGTATTTT.

This chain uses TRBV7-3 with TRBJ2-3; 14 bases match TRBD2. There are 17 residues in the CDR3. V was clipped by 6 bases and J by 0 bases; unmatched bases: 5. Germline assignment: CDR1 SGHTA and CDR2 FQGTGA. The DNA for the CDR3 is TGTGCCAGCAGTGGGACTAGCGGGGGTTCTAGCACAGATACGCAGTATTTT. Amino acid sequence: CASSGTSGGSSTDTQYF.

The chain couples TRBV11-2 to TRBJ2-3, with TRBD1 identical over 7 bases. J gave up 2 bases and V 5 bases, and 10 bases lay outside the gene matches. CDR1 SGHAT and CDR2 FQNNGV come from the germline V gene. The CDR3 has 16 amino acids. In nucleotides, the CDR3 is TGTGCCAGCAGCCACGTAGAGGACAGGTACACAGATACGCAGTATTTT. Encoded protein: CASSHVEDRYTDTQYF.

A single count supports this clone. The V gene is TRBV27, the J gene TRBJ2-3, with 11 bases identical to TRBD1. The J segment lost 7 bases and the V segment lost 11 bases, leaving 5 bases of the junction unmatched. CDR1 MNHEY and CDR2 SMNVEV come from the germline V gene (reference sequence). This CDR3 spans 12 amino acids. Here the CDR3 DNA reads TGTGCCGCAGGACAGGGGGCGAATACGCAGTATTTT. This sequence encodes CAAGQGANTQYF.

The rearrangement uses TRBV5-4 and TRBJ2-7; D remains unclear. V dropped 5 bases and J dropped 3 bases, with 12 bases sitting between them. CDR1 is SGHNT, CDR2 YYREEE, per germline (reference sequence). This CDR3 is built from 13 residues. This CDR3 is CASSTGPLYEQYF. In DNA form, the CDR3 reads TGTGCCAGCAGTACCGGGCCCCTCTACGAGCAGTACTTC.

This clone was seen only a few times. The V gene is TRBV2, the J gene TRBJ1-5, with TRBD1 matching 7 bases. CDR1 SNHLY and CDR2 FYNNEI come from the germline V gene. This CDR3 is built from 14 residues. Trimming at V came to 1 base and at J to 8 bases, leaving 5 bases not matched to a gene. CDR3 sequence: CASSEGQGAEPQHF. For the CDR3, the DNA is TGTGCCAGCAGTGAAGGACAGGGCGCAGAGCCCCAGCATTTT.

J is TRBJ2-1 and V is TRBV5-1; D is ambiguous. The CDR3 has 14 amino acids. Germline V gene data show CDR1 as SGHRS and CDR2 as YFSETQ. V was trimmed by 4 bases and J by 8 bases, leaving 16 bases between them. The CDR3 DNA reads as TGCGCCAGCAGCCCCGACTCCCGCCCCTATGAGCAGTTCTTC. Its translation: CASSPDSRPYEQFF. Filled out from reference TRBV5-1 and TRBJ2-1, the complete variable domain reads KAGVTQTPRYLIKTRGQQVTLSCSPISGHRSVSWYQQTPGQGLQFLFEYFSETQRNKGNFPGRFSGRQFSNSRSEMNVSTLELGDSALYLCASSPDSRPYEQFFGPGTRLTVL.

The V and J genes are TRBV7-9 and TRBJ2-5; D is ambiguous. V was trimmed by 4 bases and J by 4 bases, leaving 13 bases between them. Germline CDR1 reads SEHNR; CDR2 reads FQNEAQ (reference sequence). This CDR3 region has 14 residues. In nucleotides, the CDR3 is TGTGCCAGCAGCTCTCCCCCCGCCCCAGAGACCCAGTACTTC. Encoded protein: CASSSPPAPETQYF.

V gene TRBV4-3 combines with J gene TRBJ1-2, with unresolved D. Germline-derived CDR1 and CDR2 are LGHNA and YSLEER. The CDR3 is 15 residues long. The V end was cut by 0 bases, the J end by 3 bases, with 11 bases between. The CDR3 region has the DNA TGCGCCAGCAGCCAAGATCGGGCAGGCGACTATGGCTACACCTTC. Residues: CASSQDRAGDYGYTF.

This chain links TRBV28 with TRBJ2-5; D remains unclear. In germline, CDR1 is MDHEN, CDR2 SYDVKM. The length of the CDR3 is 11 residues. The CDR3, as DNA: TGTGGTACAGACGAGAGAGAGACCCAGTACTTC. As protein: CGTDERETQYF.

This CDR3 is CASTGSGTLGDYTF. The DNA for the CDR3 is TGTGCCAGTACGGGATCCGGGACACTTGGCGACTACACCTTC. The V call is TRBV19, the J call TRBJ1-2; the D gene is possibly TRBD1 (6 bases). Trimming took 7 bases from V and 10 from J, leaving 22 bases between them. This CDR3 is built from 14 residues. CDR1 and CDR2 (germline): LNHDA, SQIVND (reference sequence).

This clone was seen a few times. The V gene is TRBV6-6, the J gene TRBJ1-2; TRBD1 matches 7 bases. The J segment lost 4 bases and the V segment lost 6 bases, leaving 8 bases of the junction unmatched. Germline assignment: CDR1 MNHNY and CDR2 SVGAGI (reference sequence). The CDR3 sequence is 14 residues long. As DNA, the CDR3 is TGTGCCAGCAGCCTCGGACAGGAACTCTATGGCTACACCTTC. This encodes CASSLGQELYGYTF.

This chain links TRBV5-1 with TRBJ2-1, with 10 bases lining up with TRBD2. The ends lost 2 bases at V and 3 bases at J; junction bases unmatched: 2. Germline CDR1 SGHRS, CDR2 YFSETQ. CDR3 length: 15 residues. In nucleotides, the CDR3 is TGCGCCAGCAGCTTAGCTAGCGGGAGCTACAATGAGCAGTTCTTC. Translated, it gives CASSLASGSYNEQFF.

This clone occurred a few times. The chain has TRBV7-3 and TRBJ1-2, with TRBD1 identical over 8 bases. The V gene's germline CDR1 is SGHTA and CDR2 FQGTGA. The CDR3 runs to 15 residues. V lost 2 bases and J lost 6; bases outside the gene matches: 8. CDR3 protein: CASSLPVGQGHGYTF. DNA of the CDR3: TGTGCCAGCAGCTTACCCGTCGGACAGGGCCATGGCTACACCTTC.

The chain links TRBV27 to TRBJ2-3, with D hard to call. Germline V gives CDR1 MNHEY, CDR2 SMNVEV (reference sequence). The V end lost 5 bases, the J end lost 3 bases, and 12 bases lay between the germline ends. The CDR3 is 14 amino acids. CDR3 sequence: CASSASLGTDTQYF. The CDR3 DNA reads as TGTGCCAGCAGTGCGTCGTTGGGTACAGATACGCAGTATTTT.

The J gene is TRBJ2-7, the V gene TRBV30; D remains ambiguous. The CDR3 is 15 residues long. Germline CDR1 and CDR2: GTSNPN and SVGIG (reference sequence). Trimming cost V 5 bases and J 3 bases, with 20 bases left between them. The CDR3 reads CAWVDMVGLDYEQYF. The CDR3 region has the DNA TGTGCCTGGGTTGACATGGTAGGGTTGGACTACGAGCAGTACTTC.

The chain combines TRBV7-9 with TRBJ2-2, with D possibly being TRBD1 (7 bases). This CDR3 spans 17 amino acids. The V gene lost 5 bases and the J gene lost 2 bases, with 18 bases spanning the gap. CDR1 and CDR2 (germline): SEHNR, FQNEAQ (reference sequence). CDR3 nucleotide sequence: TGTGCCAGCAGCCTGGGACAGACTAGAATCAACACCGGGGAGCTGTTTTTT. Translated: CASSLGQTRINTGELFF.

This clone was detected a few times. The chain couples TRBV29-1 to TRBJ2-1, with a tentative D call TRBD2 (6 bases). CDR3 size: 14 residues. Trimming cost V 0 bases and J 7 bases, with 13 bases left between them. Germline V CDR1 and CDR2: SQVTM, ANQGSEA. Here the CDR3 DNA reads TGCAGCGTTGAAGAGGAGGGAGCGGGTAATGAGCAGTTCTTC. Translated: CSVEEEGAGNEQFF.